A single T cell receptor (beta chain) is shown here with its context. The data are from a study of blood T cell repertoires in COVID-19. About the research overall: Samples representing acute and convalescent COVID-19 were sourced from the United States, Italy and Spain. The cDNA or gDNA used as material had been derived from T cells, B-cell-depleted T cells, or PBMCs.

The V end lost 6 bases, the J end lost 2 bases, and 24 bases lay between the germline ends. This CDR3 is 18 amino acids long. Per the germline V gene, CDR1 is MNHEY and CDR2 is SMNVEV (reference sequence). Per the original data handling: Amplified reference gene primers provided the basis for estimating nucleated cell counts. Measured with immunoSEQ multiplex PCR; TCRdb has only the in-frame clones, and not every one. The V and J calls and clone size are taken from that table; D and trimming were inferred from the DNA. The sample has some 180,000 clones; about 80% are singletons. V and J are TRBV27 and TRBJ2-3, with D perhaps TRBD2 (6 bases). Sequenced input: peripheral blood. The receptor was isolated from a man between 60 and 70 years old with acute or convalescent COVID-19. The CDR3 coding sequence is TGTGCCAGCAGCCGGGACTGGGTTTCGGGACGCTACACAGATACGCAGTATTTT. Protein sequence: CASSRDWVSGRYTDTQYF.